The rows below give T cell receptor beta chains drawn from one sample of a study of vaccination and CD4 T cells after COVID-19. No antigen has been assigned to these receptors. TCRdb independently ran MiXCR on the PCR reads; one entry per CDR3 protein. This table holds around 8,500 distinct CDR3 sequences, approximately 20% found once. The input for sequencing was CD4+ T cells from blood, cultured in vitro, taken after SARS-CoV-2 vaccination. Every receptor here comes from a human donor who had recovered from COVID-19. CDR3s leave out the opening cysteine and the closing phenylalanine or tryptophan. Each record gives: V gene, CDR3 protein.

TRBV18	ASSFSTTDTQY
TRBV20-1	SARDPAETGGIYEQY
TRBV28	ASTLGRGRQPQH
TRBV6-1	ASTRGATSYNSPLH
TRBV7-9	ASSQGAGGGGEQY
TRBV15	ATSTDLLASTDTQY
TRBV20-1	SARDPSGTYEQY
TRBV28	ASRGHRSVYGYT
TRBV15	ATSREMGQSYGYT
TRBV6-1	ALGSGGQGREQY
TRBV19	ASTPAIAGELF
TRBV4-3	ASSQDWTAGELF
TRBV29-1	SVTPPIESGPYEQY
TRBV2	ASYTGELF
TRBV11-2	ASSSDRGVYEQF
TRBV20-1	SAWDRGQLNYGYT
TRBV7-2	ASSWLGSRTDTQY
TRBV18	ASSPGYTETYEQY
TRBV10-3	AISRTGTVNNYGYT
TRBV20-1	SARGGRQGDTYGYT
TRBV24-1	ATSEVGQGEVQF
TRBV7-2	ASSPYISYEQY
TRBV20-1	SAALNSGGASTDTQY
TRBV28	ASMGPRQGTYYGYT
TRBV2	ASRTGGAQY
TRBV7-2	ASSLRPGGTDTQY
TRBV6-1	ASVLGLASSGANVLT
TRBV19	ASKTESSTDTQY
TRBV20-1	SARAGTVSYEQY
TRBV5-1	ASSPRTSGGGETQY
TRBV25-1	ASSEPQAGPV
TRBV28	ASSSPGTGSPSPPDTQY
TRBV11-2	ASSRLGGTQY
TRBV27	ASSSGTRNPYEQF
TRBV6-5	ASSFPGVGGRTEAF